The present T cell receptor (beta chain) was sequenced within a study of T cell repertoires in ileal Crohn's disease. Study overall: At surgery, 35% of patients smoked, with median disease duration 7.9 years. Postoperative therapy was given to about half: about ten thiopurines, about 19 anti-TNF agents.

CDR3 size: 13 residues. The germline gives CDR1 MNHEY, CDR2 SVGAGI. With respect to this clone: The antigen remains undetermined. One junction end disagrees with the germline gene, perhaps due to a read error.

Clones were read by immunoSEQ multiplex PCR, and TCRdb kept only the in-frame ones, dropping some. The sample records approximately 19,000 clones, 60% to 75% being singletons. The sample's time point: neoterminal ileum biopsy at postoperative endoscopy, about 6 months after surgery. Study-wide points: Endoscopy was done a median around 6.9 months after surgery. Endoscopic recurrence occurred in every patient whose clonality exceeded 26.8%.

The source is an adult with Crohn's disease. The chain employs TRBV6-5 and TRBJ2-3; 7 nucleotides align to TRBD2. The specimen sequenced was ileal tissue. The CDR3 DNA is TGTGCCAGCAGCTCCGGGACTACAGATATGCAGTATTTT. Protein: CASSSGTTDMQYF.